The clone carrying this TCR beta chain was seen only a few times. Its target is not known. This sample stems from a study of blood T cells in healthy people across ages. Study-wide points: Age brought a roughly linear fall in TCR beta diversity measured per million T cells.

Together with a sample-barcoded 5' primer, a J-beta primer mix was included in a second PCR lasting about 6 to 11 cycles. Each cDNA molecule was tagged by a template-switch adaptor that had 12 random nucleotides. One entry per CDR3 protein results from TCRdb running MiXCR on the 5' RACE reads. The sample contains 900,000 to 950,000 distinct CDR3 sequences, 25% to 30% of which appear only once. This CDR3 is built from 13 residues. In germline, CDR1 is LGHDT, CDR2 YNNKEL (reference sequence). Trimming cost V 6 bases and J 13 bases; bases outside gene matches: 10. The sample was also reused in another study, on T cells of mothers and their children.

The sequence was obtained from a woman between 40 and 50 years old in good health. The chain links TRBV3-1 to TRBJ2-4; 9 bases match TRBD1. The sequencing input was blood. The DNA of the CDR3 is TGTGCCAGCAGAAAACAGGGGGCGGATGAGCAGTACTTC. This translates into CASRKQGADEQYF.